The 28 T cell receptor beta chains below come from one sample, sequenced in a study of cytomegalovirus exposure and HLA in healthy donors. The method was immunoSEQ multiplex PCR; TCRdb's version includes in-frame clones alone and lacks a portion of them. This repertoire shows 90,000 to 100,000 clones, roughly 92% found once; its top ten account for around 1.1%. Sequencing was done on a sample of PBMCs. These receptors were collected from a woman aged 25 to 39 in good health and CMV-seropositive.

The rearrangement joins TRBV14 to TRBJ2-2; the match to TRBD2 covers 10 bases. The J segment lost 5 bases and the V segment lost 1 base, leaving 13 bases of the junction unmatched. This CDR3 contains 19 residues. The germline gives CDR1 SGHDN, CDR2 FVKESK. CDR3 in DNA: TGTGCCAGCAGCCAAGTACTTGGTCTAGCGGGAGAGGGTACCGGGGAGCTGTTTTTT. It is translated as CASSQVLGLAGEGTGELFF. Supplemented by reference TRBV14 and TRBJ2-2, the full variable domain reads EAGVTQFPSHSVIEKGQTVTLRCDPISGHDNLYWYRRVMGKEIKFLLHFVKESKQDESGMPNNRFLAERTGGTYSTLKVQPAELEDSGVYFCASSQVLGLAGEGTGELFFGEGSRLTVL.

A few counts support this clone. The chain recombines TRBV29-1 with TRBJ2-7, with D perhaps matching TRBD1 (6 bases). The CDR3 extends over 13 amino acids. V lost 7 bases and J lost 3, with 16 bases in between. Germline CDR1 is SQVTM and CDR2 is ANQGSEA. CDR3 bases: TGCAGCGCCGCCAGAAAACAGGGCTACGAGCAGTACTTC. Its protein is CSAARKQGYEQYF.

This chain connects TRBV29-1 to TRBJ2-2; 13 positions agree with TRBD2. J lost 7 bases, V lost 6 bases, and 8 bases had no gene match. This CDR3 comprises 15 residues. Germline V gene lookup returns CDR1 SQVTM and CDR2 ANQGSEA. CDR3 DNA: TGCAGCGTGACTGGGACTAGCGGGGCCCTCGGGGAGCTGTTTTTT. Protein product: CSVTGTSGALGELFF.

V usage is TRBV30 and J usage is TRBJ2-2, with unresolved D. Trimming removed 4 bases at V and 0 bases at J, with 9 bases between. The V gene's germline CDR1 is GTSNPN and CDR2 SVGIG (reference sequence). The CDR3 length is 14 residues. In DNA form, the CDR3 reads TGTGCCTGGAAAGACTCTACGAACACCGGGGAGCTGTTTTTT. This encodes CAWKDSTNTGELFF.

The V and J genes are TRBV28 and TRBJ2-7, with TRBD2 matching over 9 bases. V gave up 2 bases and J gave up 4 bases; unmatched junction bases: 12. CDR1 is MDHEN, CDR2 SYDVKM, per germline. The CDR3 loop spans 17 amino acids. The CDR3 DNA reads as TGTGCCAGCAGTTTAGGGCACGTATCGCGGGAGGGGTACGAGCAGTACTTC. Translated: CASSLGHVSREGYEQYF. The variable domain in full, with the rest retrieved from reference TRBV28 and TRBJ2-7, is DVKVTQSSRYLVKRTGEKVFLECVQDMDHENMFWYRQDPGLGLRLIYFSYDVKMKEKGDIPEGYSVSREKKERFSLILESASTNQTSMYLCASSLGHVSREGYEQYFGPGTRLTVT.

The chain is built from TRBV30 and TRBJ1-5; 8 bases are a match to TRBD1. The trim removed 3 bases at V and 6 bases at J, leaving 10 bases unmatched. The CDR3 spans 15 residues. The germline CDR1 and CDR2 sequences are GTSNPN and SVGIG (reference sequence). The DNA for the CDR3 is TGTGCCTGGAGCCCGGACAGGGTAGGATCTCAGCCCCAGCATTTT. As protein: CAWSPDRVGSQPQHF.

This clone showed up just once. The gene calls are TRBV20-1 and TRBJ2-7; weak D call: TRBD1 (6 bases). Trimming shortened V by 5 bases and J by 4 bases, and 9 bases separated the two germline ends. This CDR3 region has 11 residues. Germline CDR1 and CDR2: DFQATT and SNEGSKA (reference sequence). In nucleotides, the CDR3 is TGCAGTGCTTCACAGGGTTACGAGCAGTACTTC. Residues: CSASQGYEQYF.

J is TRBJ2-2 and V is TRBV28, with 11 bases that match TRBD2. The CDR3 sequence is 17 residues long. Trimming cost V 6 bases and J 5 bases; bases outside gene matches: 11. Germline CDR1 MDHEN, CDR2 SYDVKM. The CDR3 is CASRRGRSSGRTGELFF. CDR3 nucleotides: TGTGCCAGCAGAAGGGGGCGGTCTAGCGGGAGGACCGGGGAGCTGTTTTTT.

This clone appeared once. This chain links TRBV28 with TRBJ2-5; 7 bases align to TRBD2. The trim removed 3 bases at V and 5 bases at J, leaving 12 bases unmatched. Germline assignment: CDR1 MDHEN and CDR2 SYDVKM. The CDR3 loop spans 16 amino acids. The CDR3 region has the DNA TGTGCCAGCAGTTTTTTCGGAGTGGGGGGGTCGGAGACCCAGTACTTC. Translated: CASSFFGVGGSETQYF.

In this sample, this clone turned up once. The chain carries TRBV30 and TRBJ1-2; D ambiguous. This CDR3 is 9 amino acids long. From germline, CDR1 is GTSNPN and CDR2 SVGIG (reference sequence). Deletions cut 1 base from V and 9 bases from J, with 3 bases between. In DNA form, the CDR3 reads TGTGCCTGGAGTGGGCGCTACACCTTC. Translating it yields CAWSGRYTF.

The gene calls are TRBV29-1 and TRBJ1-1; a weak D match, TRBD1 (6 bases). The germline V and J ends were trimmed by 2 bases and 6 bases, with 16 bases remaining between them. CDR1 is SQVTM, CDR2 ANQGSEA, per germline. This CDR3 spans 14 amino acids. CDR3 DNA: TGCAGCGTTGAATTGATAGGGGGAGCATCTGAAGCTTTCTTT. Translating it yields CSVELIGGASEAFF. The full variable domain, in which reference TRBV29-1 and TRBJ1-1 provide the parts outside the CDR3, is SAVISQKPSRDICQRGTSLTIQCQVDSQVTMMFWYRQQPGQSLTLIATANQGSEATYESGFVIDKFPISRPNLTFSTLTVSNMSPEDSSIYLCSVELIGGASEAFFGQGTRLTVV.

The gene calls are TRBV23-1 and TRBJ2-2, with TRBD1 matching 8 bases. TRBV23-1 is recorded as an ORF, its role being uncertain. CDR3 length: 16 amino acids. Losses at the gene ends were 5 bases for V and 4 bases for J; bases not matched to a gene: 9. CDR3 sequence: CASSDRGCWSTGELFF. In DNA, the CDR3 is TGCGCCAGCAGTGACAGGGGATGTTGGAGCACCGGGGAGCTGTTTTTT.

This clone was seen once. The chain employs TRBV7-2 and TRBJ1-1; D gene unclear. V shed 5 bases and J shed 3 bases, with 13 bases lying between them. Germline lookup yields CDR1 SGHTA and CDR2 FQGNSA. The CDR3 has 14 residues. The CDR3: CASSLGRGDTEAFF. The CDR3 DNA follows: TGTGCCAGCAGCCTAGGTCGGGGAGACACTGAAGCTTTCTTT.

The V gene is TRBV4-3, the J gene TRBJ2-1; 10 nucleotides align to TRBD2. The germline V gene has CDR1 LGHNA and CDR2 YSLEER. The CDR3 is made up of 16 amino acids. The ends lost 3 bases at V and 4 bases at J; junction bases unmatched: 6. In DNA form, the CDR3 reads TGCGCCAGCAGCCACCCGGGACTAGCGAAATACAATGAGCAGTTCTTC. It encodes CASSHPGLAKYNEQFF.

The chain employs TRBV28 and TRBJ2-7, with a tentative D call TRBD1 (6 bases). This CDR3 spans 16 amino acids. Germline V gives CDR1 MDHEN, CDR2 SYDVKM. Trimming left V 5 bases short and J 0 bases short, with 17 bases between. CDR3 region: CASSTPSGTPSYEQYF. In DNA, the CDR3 is TGTGCCAGCAGTACCCCCTCCGGGACACCCTCCTACGAGCAGTACTTC.

The chain has TRBV7-7 and TRBJ2-2; TRBD2 aligns across 9 bases. Germline assignment: CDR1 SSHAT and CDR2 FNYEAQ (reference sequence). V shed 2 bases, J shed 2 bases, and the junction held 12 bases outside the gene matches. CDR3 length: 19 residues. The CDR3 sequence: CASSLSAGGTDLNTGELFF. DNA of the CDR3: TGTGCCAGCAGCTTAAGTGCGGGGGGGACAGACCTTAACACCGGGGAGCTGTTTTTT.

This chain connects TRBV30 to TRBJ1-5; a possible D gene is TRBD1 (6 bases). Trimming stripped 1 base from V and 5 bases from J, with 9 bases between. The CDR3 covers 13 residues. Germline V gene sequence: CDR1 GTSNPN, CDR2 SVGIG (reference sequence). Written as DNA, the CDR3 is TGTGCCTGGAGTGGCAGGGGTGATCAGCCCCAGCATTTT. Encoded protein: CAWSGRGDQPQHF.

The chain employs TRBV7-8 and TRBJ2-7; possibly TRBD1 for D (6 bases). The V and J ends lost 0 bases and 5 bases respectively, with 14 bases between them. Per germline, CDR1 SGHVS and CDR2 FQNEAQ. CDR3 length equals 15 residues. The DNA of the CDR3 is TGTGCCAGCAGCTTAGCGGGCCAGGGGTTCAACGAGCAGTACTTC. It codes for CASSLAGQGFNEQYF.

The chain combines TRBV5-5 with TRBJ2-2, with TRBD2 matching 8 bases. V lost 4 bases and J lost 4; bases outside the gene matches: 9. Germline loops: CDR1 SGHKS, CDR2 YYEKEE (reference sequence). This CDR3 spans 16 amino acids. The CDR3 loop reads CASSPVSGNPTGELFF. The CDR3, as DNA: TGTGCCAGCAGCCCCGTTAGCGGGAACCCCACCGGGGAGCTGTTTTTT.

V is TRBV4-3 and J is TRBJ1-3, with 8 nucleotides matching TRBD1. The J segment lost 9 bases and the V segment lost 4 bases, leaving 8 bases of the junction unmatched. CDR1 is LGHNA, CDR2 YSLEER, per germline. The CDR3 loop spans 14 amino acids. CDR3 bases: TGCGCCAGCAGCCCCGGGACAGGCTTTCGCACCATATATTTT. Its translation is CASSPGTGFRTIYF.

The V call is TRBV7-8, the J call TRBJ2-1; D is unclear. The CDR3 length is 17 residues. The germline V gene has CDR1 SGHVS and CDR2 FQNEAQ. Trimming shortened V by 0 bases and J by 4 bases, and 16 bases separated the two germline ends. Written as DNA, the CDR3 is TGTGCCAGCAGCTTAGCGGTTCAGTATGGCAGATACAATGAGCAGTTCTTC. Its translation: CASSLAVQYGRYNEQFF.

J is TRBJ1-4 and V is TRBV6-6; D not resolved. Trimming took off 6 bases at V and 7 bases at J, with 15 bases between the two ends. From germline, CDR1 is MNHNY and CDR2 SVGAGI (reference sequence). CDR3 length equals 14 residues. The CDR3 DNA reads as TGTGCCAGCAGCCCCGGCGGGGAGTCTGAAAAACTGTTTTTT. Translated, it gives CASSPGGESEKLFF.

V gene TRBV4-3 combines with J gene TRBJ2-3, with 8 bases identical to TRBD2. The V gene's germline CDR1 is LGHNA and CDR2 YSLEER. The V gene end was trimmed by 1 base and the J gene end by 1 base; junction bases not matched to a gene: 4. CDR3 length equals 16 residues. The CDR3 here is CASSQAAGAGTDTQYF. Here the CDR3 DNA reads TGCGCCAGCAGCCAAGCAGCGGGAGCTGGCACAGATACGCAGTATTTT.

The chain recombines TRBV6-5 with TRBJ1-1; 7 nucleotides agree with TRBD1. Germline V gives CDR1 MNHEY, CDR2 SVGAGI. The V gene end was trimmed by 5 bases and the J gene end by 5 bases; junction bases not matched to a gene: 11. The CDR3 is 15 residues long. The CDR3, as DNA: TGTGCCAGCAGTCGACGACAGGGAAAAGTGACTGAAGCTTTCTTT. Translation: CASSRRQGKVTEAFF.

This rearrangement joins TRBV4-3 to TRBJ2-7; 7 nucleotides match TRBD1. V dropped 4 bases and J dropped 0; count of bases not matched to a gene: 12. This CDR3 has 17 amino acids. CDR1 LGHNA and CDR2 YSLEER come from the germline V gene. The CDR3 DNA is TGCGCCAGCAGCCGAAGCATAGGACAGGCGAGCTCCTACGAGCAGTACTTC. Amino acid sequence: CASSRSIGQASSYEQYF.

The rearrangement links TRBV6-5 to TRBJ2-3; 8 bases agree with TRBD2. Looked up from germline, CDR1 is MNHEY and CDR2 is SVGAGI. CDR3 length equals 14 residues. Trimming at V came to 0 bases and at J to 9 bases, leaving 5 bases not matched to a gene. The CDR3 reads CASSYSYASGTQYF. DNA for the CDR3: TGTGCCAGCAGTTACTCGTATGCTAGCGGGACGCAGTATTTT.

The CDR3 DNA sequence: TGCAGCGTGGACAGTATGAACACTGAAGCTTTCTTT. Its translation is CSVDSMNTEAFF. The rearrangement uses TRBV29-1 and TRBJ1-1; weak D call: TRBD1 (6 bases). The CDR3 is 12 amino acids. V was clipped by 6 bases and J by 0 bases, with 8 bases between them. Germline loops: CDR1 SQVTM, CDR2 ANQGSEA.

V is TRBV9 and J is TRBJ2-5; 7 bases are a match to TRBD2. The J call may not be correct, given that the DNA end is closer to TRBJ2-7. Germline loops: CDR1 SGDLS, CDR2 YYNGEE. The CDR3 sequence is 14 residues long. In DNA form, the CDR3 reads TGTGCCAGCAGCGTAGCGGCGGGAGCCTACGAGCAGTACTTC. Protein: CASSVAAGAYEQYF.